The subject of this entry is one TCR beta chain. Its antigen is unknown. The input lacks base qualities; no much larger clone sits a single base away. The sample belongs to a study of radiation and T cells in renal cell carcinoma (TCRdb year 2020). Study-wide context: TCR beta sequencing covered 50 to 55 samples in total, comprising roughly 25 tumors and some 27 peripheral blood samples. Across all 50 or so samples, 4,016,671 unique CDR3 nucleotide sequences, encoding 2,658,974 unique CDR3 amino acid sequences, were identified. Study-level results and caveats: Irradiated tumors contained more dominant CDR3 motifs, and these motifs occupied a larger share of the repertoire than in control tumors. The single-armed trial design could not address effects of radiation dose or scheduling on the TCR repertoire. Intratumoral heterogeneity went uncaptured because the only tumor material available was small regions of 0.85 to 1 g. Higher TCR clonality was observed in irradiated tumors than in controls, with an average of roughly 54% of the repertoire accounted for by the top 100 clonotypes, compared with 43% in nephrectomy-only tumors.

The immunoSEQ kit was used, according to the manufacturer's recommendations, to generate TCR beta libraries from genomic DNA. To prepare the libraries, a first multiplex PCR with proprietary primers was run, followed by a second PCR that added unique barcodes, and a bead cleanup was done after each round. A positive control reaction and a negative control reaction, both provided in the kit, were run with every batch of samples. The final libraries were assessed on an Agilent 4200 TapeStation D1000 ScreenTape, pooled by volume, and quantified by qPCR. Sequencing was performed on an Illumina NextSeq500 using a MidOutput 150-cycle cartridge, with 156 Read1 cycles, 15 Index1 cycles, and the kit custom primers. The pooled library was loaded at 0.9 to 1 pM, with an approximately 19% PhiX control spiked in. The published analysis was carried out like this. The vendor-processed data were analyzed in R, and a clonotype was defined as all T cells that share the same CDR3 nucleotide sequence. In the clone abundance analyses, frequencies were normalized to the 10,000 most abundant clones in each sample. Public T cell clones, averaging fewer than five per sample, were removed before analysis. The dominant motif analysis was done with ImmunoMap using the PAM10 matrix, a gap penalty of 30, and a homology threshold of 0.3, and motifs with a cumulative frequency of at least 0.01 were considered dominant. TCRdb re-hosts the immuneACCESS table, in-frame sequences only. Its copies lack some clones; in the studies checked, an unresolved V gene accounts for under half of them, and the cause for the rest is not known. That table furnishes V, J and clone size, whereas the DNA furnished D and trimming. For this sample there are around 8,400 clones; around 61% appear just once. Jointly, the top ten make up just over 20% of the sample.

Reading the label with the study, this specimen's time point is: tumor resected at nephrectomy. According to the study, the label for this sample's treatment or condition signals: treatment-naive control, cytoreductive nephrectomy. The control tumors were taken from treatment-naive renal cell carcinoma patients who had cytoreductive nephrectomy with no earlier radiation. Renal cell carcinoma with clear cell pathology was present in all patients. Control tumors used for TCR sequencing were obtained from several females and eleven to twelve males (median age roughly 57 years, range about 40 to 90) and were resected from about 2011 to 2014. The tumors were dissociated mechanically, digested with collagenase/hyaluronidase at 37 degrees C, processed in gentleMACS C tubes, and kept in liquid nitrogen. Genomic DNA for TCR sequencing was prepared using the QIAamp DNA Blood Mini Kit (Qiagen). The analyses included just those samples that passed every quality control check.

The germline V gene (reference sequence) gives CDR1 as SEHNR and CDR2 as FQNEAQ. The CDR3 has 14 amino acids, counting the end cysteine and phenylalanine. Just the 42-base CDR3 DNA is kept, in frame starting at base 1. V and J lose 3 bases and 6 bases, and a span of 13 bases separates them. The chain employs TRBV7-9 and TRBJ2-3; no D gene call is confident. This specimen consisted of tumor tissue, obtained from a patient whose treatment was nephrectomy without radiotherapy. This receptor was identified in a man in his 60s with renal cell carcinoma. The CDR3 reads CASSFVGVRDTQYF. The nucleotide sequence is TGTGCCAGCAGCTTTGTGGGTGTAAGGGATACGCAGTATTTT.